The T cell receptor beta chain described here comes from a study of T cells in Graves' hyperthyroidism and ophthalmopathy. The study, taken as a whole, reports: Peripheral blood also featured most of the thyroid clonotypes expanded above 0.001.

This CDR3 region has 17 residues. Per the germline V gene, CDR1 is SNHLY and CDR2 is FYNNEI. V shed 7 bases and J shed 2 bases, with 21 bases lying between them. This clonotype was seen ten or more times. Its antigen is still unknown. Newly diagnosed hyperthyroidism, duration under 2 months, in patients aged 18 to 65. The investigators amplified TCR beta CDR3 regions from RNA transcripts. The HTBI set primed first-round TCR CDR3 RT-PCR. TCRdb processed the multiplex PCR reads anew with MiXCR; each CDR3 protein has one entry. In the table there are about 840,000 distinct CDR3 sequences, over 35% of which are singletons.

The receptor's source is a man younger than 35 with Graves' hyperthyroidism. Sequenced: blood. The gene calls are TRBV2 and TRBJ1-5, with TRBD1 as a possible D gene (5 bases). The CDR3 DNA is TGTGCCAGCACTCCACAGGAGACCTTTTGGGGCAATCAGCCCCAGCATTTT. Amino acids: CASTPQETFWGNQPQHF. The variable domain in full, with the rest retrieved from reference TRBV2 and TRBJ1-5, is EPEVTQTPSHQVTQMGQEVILRCVPISNHLYFYWYRQILGQKVEFLVSFYNNEISEKSEIFDDQFSVERPDGSNFTLKIRSTKLEDSAMYFCASTPQETFWGNQPQHFGDGTRLSIL.